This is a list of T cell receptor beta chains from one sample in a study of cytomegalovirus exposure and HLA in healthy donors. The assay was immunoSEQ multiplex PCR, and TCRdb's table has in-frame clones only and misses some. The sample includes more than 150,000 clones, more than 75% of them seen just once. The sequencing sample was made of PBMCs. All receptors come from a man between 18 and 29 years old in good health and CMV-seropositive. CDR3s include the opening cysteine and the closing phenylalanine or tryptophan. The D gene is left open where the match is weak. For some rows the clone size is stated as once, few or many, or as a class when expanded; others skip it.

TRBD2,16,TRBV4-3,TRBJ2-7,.,TGCGCCAGCAGCCAAGATCATCTAGCGGGAGGCCGCGAGCAGTACTTC,CASSQDHLAGGREQYF
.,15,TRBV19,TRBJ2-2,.,TGTGCCAGTAGTTTTTTTTCAGGGACTACCGGGGAGCTGTTTTTT,CASSFFSGTTGELFF
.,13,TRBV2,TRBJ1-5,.,TGTGCCAGCAAAGAGGGGGGCAATCAGCCCCAGCATTTT,CASKEGGNQPQHF
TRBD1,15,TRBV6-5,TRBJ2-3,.,TGTGCCAGCAGCACACAGGGGGCTGTGGCGGGTGCGCAGTATTTT,CASSTQGAVAGAQYF
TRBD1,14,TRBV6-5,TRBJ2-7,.,TGTGCCAGCAGACGCACAGGGGGGTCCTACGAGCAGTACTTC,CASRRTGGSYEQYF
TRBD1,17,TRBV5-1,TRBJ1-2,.,TGCGCCAGCAGCTTGCTAGGGGGAGACAGGGGGTTCGATGGCTACACCTTC,CASSLLGGDRGFDGYTF
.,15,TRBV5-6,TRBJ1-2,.,TGTGCCAGCAGCTATGGAGGGGAGCGAAACTATGGCTACACCTTC,CASSYGGERNYGYTF
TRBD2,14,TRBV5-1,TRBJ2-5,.,TGCGCCAGCCTGGGGACTAGCGGACAAGAGACCCAGTACTTC,CASLGTSGQETQYF
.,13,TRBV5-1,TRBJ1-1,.,TGCGCCAGCGACTCAACGGGGTACACTGAAGCTTTCTTT,CASDSTGYTEAFF
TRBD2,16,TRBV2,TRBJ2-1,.,TGTGCCAGCAGCACACCCAGACTAGCGGTATACAATGAGCAGTTCTTC,CASSTPRLAVYNEQFF
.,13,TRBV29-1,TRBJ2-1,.,TGCAGCGTTGAAAGGAGGGGGGGGAATGAGCAGTTCTTC,CSVERRGGNEQFF
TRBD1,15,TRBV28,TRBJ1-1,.,TGTGCCAGCAGTCTGGGACAGGGGTGGGGGACTGAAGCTTTCTTT,CASSLGQGWGTEAFF
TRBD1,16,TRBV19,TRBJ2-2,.,TGTGCCAGTAGTACCCGGGACAGGGTAAACACCGGGGAGCTGTTTTTT,CASSTRDRVNTGELFF
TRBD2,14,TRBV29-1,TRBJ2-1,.,TGCAGCGTGTTGAGCGGGGTCTCCTACAATGAGCAGTTCTTC,CSVLSGVSYNEQFF
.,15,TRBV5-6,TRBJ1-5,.,TGTGCCAGCAGCTTAGGGCAGGGGTACGGTCAGCCCCAGCATTTT,CASSLGQGYGQPQHF
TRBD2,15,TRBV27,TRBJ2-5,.,TGTGCCAGCAGCACCCGAGGGACTAGCCAAGAGACCCAGTACTTC,CASSTRGTSQETQYF
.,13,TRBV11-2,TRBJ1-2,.,TGTGCCAGCAGCTTAGGACTGGGGGGGGCAAACACCTTC,CASSLGLGGANTF
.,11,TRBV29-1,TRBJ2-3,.,TGCAGCGTTGAAGACAGGGATACGCAGTATTTT,CSVEDRDTQYF
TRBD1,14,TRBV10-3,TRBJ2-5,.,TGTGCCATCAGTGTAGACAGGGGTTCCGAGACCCAGTACTTC,CAISVDRGSETQYF
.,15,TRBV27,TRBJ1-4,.,TGTGCCAGCAGCCACCGGACACCCACTAATGAAAAACTGTTTTTT,CASSHRTPTNEKLFF
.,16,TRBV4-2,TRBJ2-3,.,TGTGCCAGCAGCCGTTCCGGGTTTGGTAGCACAGATACGCAGTATTTT,CASSRSGFGSTDTQYF
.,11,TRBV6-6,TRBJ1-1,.,TGTGCCAGCACCCGGGGCACTGAAGCTTTCTTT,CASTRGTEAFF
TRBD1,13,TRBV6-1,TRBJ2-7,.,TGTGCCAGCAGTGCTCCGACAGGGCCCGAGCAGTACTTC,CASSAPTGPEQYF
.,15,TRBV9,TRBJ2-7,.,TGTGCCAGCAGCGTAGGGGGAGGGGGGCCCTACGAGCAGTACTTC,CASSVGGGGPYEQYF
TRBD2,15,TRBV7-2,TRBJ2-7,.,TGTGCCAGCAGCTTAGCCGGGACTACCGACTACGAGCAGTACTTC,CASSLAGTTDYEQYF
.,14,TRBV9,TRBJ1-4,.,TGTGCCAGCAGCGTATCGCCGGTCAATGAAAAACTGTTTTTT,CASSVSPVNEKLFF
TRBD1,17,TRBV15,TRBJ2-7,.,TGTGCCACCAGCCGTATGCCCCCGGGGACAGGGGGCTACGAGCAGTACTTC,CATSRMPPGTGGYEQYF
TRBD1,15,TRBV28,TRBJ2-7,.,TGTGCCAGCAGTTCCCCTAGGCAGGGGGTGTACGAGCAGTACTTC,CASSSPRQGVYEQYF
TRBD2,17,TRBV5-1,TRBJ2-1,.,TGCGCCAGCAGCTGGACTAGCGGGGGAACTGCTTACAATGAGCAGTTCTTC,CASSWTSGGTAYNEQFF
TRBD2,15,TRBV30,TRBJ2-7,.,TGTGCCTGGAGTGTACTAACTAGCGGGAGCCACGAGCAGTACTTC,CAWSVLTSGSHEQYF
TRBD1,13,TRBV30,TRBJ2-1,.,TGTGCCGGGGGGACAGGGTCCTACAATGAGCAGTTCTTC,CAGGTGSYNEQFF
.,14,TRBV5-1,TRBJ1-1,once,TGCGCCAGCAGCTCTGGTGGGGGACTACCTGAAGCTTTCTTT,CASSSGGGLPEAFF
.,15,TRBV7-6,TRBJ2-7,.,TGTGCCAGCAGCTTAGGTGGCGGGAACCACAACGAGCAGTACTTC,CASSLGGGNHNEQYF
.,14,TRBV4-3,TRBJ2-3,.,TGCGCCAGCAGCCAAGAAGGCGGCGTTCGTACGCAGTATTTT,CASSQEGGVRTQYF
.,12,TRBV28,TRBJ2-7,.,TGTGCCAGCAGTTTGGAGGGAGCCGAGCAGTACTTC,CASSLEGAEQYF
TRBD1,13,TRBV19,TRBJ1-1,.,TGTGCCAGTAACCAGGGGGGGAACACTGAAGCTTTCTTT,CASNQGGNTEAFF
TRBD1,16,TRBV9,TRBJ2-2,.,TGTGCCAGCAGCGCGACGGGACAGGGTTTCTCCGGGGAGCTGTTTTTT,CASSATGQGFSGELFF
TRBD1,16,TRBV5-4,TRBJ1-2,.,TGTGCCAGCAGCTCGGACAGGGGGCAGGTACGGGGTGGCTACACCTTC,CASSSDRGQVRGGYTF
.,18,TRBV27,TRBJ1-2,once,TGTGCCAGCAGCCTCGGGGGAGGGGGTGGTATCCCTAACTATGGCTACACCTTC,CASSLGGGGGIPNYGYTF
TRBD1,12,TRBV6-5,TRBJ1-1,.,TGTGCCAGCAGTTACAGGGACAGGGAAGCTTTCTTT,CASSYRDREAFF
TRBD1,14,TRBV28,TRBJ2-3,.,TGTGCCAGCAACCTCGGACAGGTTCAAGATACGCAGTATTTT,CASNLGQVQDTQYF
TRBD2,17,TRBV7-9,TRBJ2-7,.,TGTGCCAGCAGCCCGTCGACTAGCGGGGGGTCTCCCTACGAGCAGTACTTC,CASSPSTSGGSPYEQYF
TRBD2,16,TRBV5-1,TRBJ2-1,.,TGCGCCAGCAGCTTGAGACTAGCGGGAGGGCCCAGTGAGCAGTTCTTC,CASSLRLAGGPSEQFF
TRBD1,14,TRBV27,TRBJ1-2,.,TGTGCCAGCAGTCCGAACAGGGGGCAAGGTGGCTACACCTTC,CASSPNRGQGGYTF
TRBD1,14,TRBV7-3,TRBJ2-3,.,TGTGCCAGCAGCTCTGGACAGGGCTCTGATACGCAGTATTTT,CASSSGQGSDTQYF
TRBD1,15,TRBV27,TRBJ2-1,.,TGTGCCAGCAGCATACGACAGGGGCGATACAATGAGCAGTTCTTC,CASSIRQGRYNEQFF